This T cell receptor beta chain was sequenced during a study of blood T cell repertoires in COVID-19. Study in general: The United States, Italy and Spain were the sources of the acute and convalescent COVID-19 samples. The analysed material was cDNA or gDNA that came from T cells, B-cell-depleted T cells, or PBMCs.

CDR1 is SEHNR, CDR2 FQNEAQ, per germline (reference sequence). The J segment lost 4 bases and the V segment lost 3 bases, leaving 6 bases of the junction unmatched. This CDR3 is built from 15 residues. Per the study methods: Reference gene primer amplification yielded estimated nucleated cell counts. Measured with immunoSEQ multiplex PCR; TCRdb has only the in-frame clones, and not every one. The V and J calls and clone size are taken from that table; D and trimming were inferred from the DNA. This table holds about 52,000 clones, 86% found once. Sequenced sample: peripheral blood. The V gene is TRBV7-9, the J gene TRBJ1-3; 7 bases line up with TRBD1. The source of this sequence is an elderly woman with acute or convalescent COVID-19. The CDR3 bases are TGTGCCAGCAGCTTGCAGGGGGGAGGAGGAAACACCATATATTTT. Its protein product is CASSLQGGGGNTIYF.